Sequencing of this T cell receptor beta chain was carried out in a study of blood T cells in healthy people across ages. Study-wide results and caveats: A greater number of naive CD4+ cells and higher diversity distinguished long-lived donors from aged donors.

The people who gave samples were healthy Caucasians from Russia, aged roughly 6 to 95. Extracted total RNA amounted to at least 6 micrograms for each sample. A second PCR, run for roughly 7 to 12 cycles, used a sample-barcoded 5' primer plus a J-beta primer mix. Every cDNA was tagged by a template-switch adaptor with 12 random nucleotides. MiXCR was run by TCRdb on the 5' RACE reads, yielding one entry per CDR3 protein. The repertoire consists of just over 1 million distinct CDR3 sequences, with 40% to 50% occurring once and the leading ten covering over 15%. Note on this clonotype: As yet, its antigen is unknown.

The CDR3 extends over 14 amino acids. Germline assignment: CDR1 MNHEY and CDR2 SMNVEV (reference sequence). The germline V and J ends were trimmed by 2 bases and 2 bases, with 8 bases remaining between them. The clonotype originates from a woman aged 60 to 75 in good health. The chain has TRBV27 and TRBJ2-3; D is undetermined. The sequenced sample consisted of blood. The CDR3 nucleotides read TGTGCCAGCAGTTTAATAGCCTACACAGATACGCAGTATTTT. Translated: CASSLIAYTDTQYF.